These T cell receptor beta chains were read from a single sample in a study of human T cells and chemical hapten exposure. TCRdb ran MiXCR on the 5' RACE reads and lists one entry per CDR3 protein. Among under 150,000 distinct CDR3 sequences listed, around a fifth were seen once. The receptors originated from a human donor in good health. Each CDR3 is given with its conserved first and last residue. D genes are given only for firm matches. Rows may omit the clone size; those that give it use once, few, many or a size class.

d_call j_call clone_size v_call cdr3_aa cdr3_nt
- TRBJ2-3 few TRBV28 CASSGGRELQDTQYF TGTGCCAGCAGTGGGGGGCGGGAGCTACAAGATACGCAGTATTTT
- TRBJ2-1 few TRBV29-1 CSVEDRRGDNEQFF TGCAGCGTTGAAGATCGAAGGGGAGACAATGAGCAGTTCTTC
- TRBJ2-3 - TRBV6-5 CASRRRTGAGDTQYF TGTGCCAGCAGACGGAGGACCGGGGCAGGAGATACGCAGTATTTT
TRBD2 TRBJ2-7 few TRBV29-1 CSVGLAGGRAEQYF TGCAGCGTCGGACTAGCGGGAGGCCGGGCCGAGCAGTACTTC
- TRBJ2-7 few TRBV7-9 CASSLGESYEQYF TGTGCCAGCAGCTTAGGAGAATCCTACGAGCAGTACTTC
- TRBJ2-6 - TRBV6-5 CASRQGFGANVLTF TGTGCCAGCAGGCAGGGCTTTGGGGCCAACGTCCTGACTTTC
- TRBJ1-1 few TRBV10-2 CATRLGRTEAFF TGCGCCACCCGGTTGGGTCGGACTGAAGCTTTCTTT
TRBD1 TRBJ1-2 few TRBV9 CASSASLYRQGDGYTF TGTGCCAGCAGCGCTTCCTTATATCGACAGGGCGATGGCTACACCTTC
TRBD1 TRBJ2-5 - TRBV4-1 CASSHPGTAKETQYF TGCGCCAGCAGCCATCCCGGGACAGCCAAAGAGACCCAGTACTTC
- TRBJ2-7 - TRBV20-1 CSATGWVAEQYF TGCAGTGCTACCGGATGGGTCGCGGAGCAGTACTTC
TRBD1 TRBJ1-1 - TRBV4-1 CASSQVNTGQGAFF TGCGCCAGCAGCCAAGTGAACACAGGACAGGGGGCTTTCTTT
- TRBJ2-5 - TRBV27 CASSFLSEREETQYF TGTGCCAGCAGTTTTTTATCGGAGAGGGAAGAGACCCAGTACTTC
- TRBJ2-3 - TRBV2 CASSEHDTQYF TGTGCCAGCAGTGAACATGATACGCAGTATTTT
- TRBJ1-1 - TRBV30 CACQARADRTPEAFF TGTGCCTGCCAAGCACGGGCCGACAGAACCCCTGAAGCTTTCTTT
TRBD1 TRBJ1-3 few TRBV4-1 CASSPRGDSGNTIYF TGCGCCAGCAGCCCCAGGGGGGACTCTGGAAACACCATATATTTT
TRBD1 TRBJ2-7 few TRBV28 CASSPRQGREQYF TGTGCCAGCAGCCCGCGACAGGGACGCGAGCAGTACTTC
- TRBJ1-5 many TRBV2 CASGLGRDQPQHF TGTGCCAGCGGGCTGGGTCGAGATCAGCCCCAGCATTTT
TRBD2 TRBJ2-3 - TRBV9 CASSVTSVGDTQYF TGTGCCAGCAGCGTAACTAGCGTAGGAGATACGCAGTATTTT
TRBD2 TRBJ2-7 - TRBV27 CASSLSAGLAGGPDYEQYF TGTGCCAGCAGTTTATCGGCGGGACTAGCGGGAGGGCCGGATTACGAGCAGTACTTC
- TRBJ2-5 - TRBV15 CATSRDHLLSRETQYF TGTGCCACCAGCAGGGACCACCTTCTGAGTCGGGAGACCCAGTACTTC
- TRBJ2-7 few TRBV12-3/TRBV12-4 CASSLYGRTYEQYF TGTGCCAGCAGTTTGTACGGGCGTACCTACGAGCAGTACTTC
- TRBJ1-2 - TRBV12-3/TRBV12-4 CASSFDSRSFYGYTF TGTGCCAGCAGTTTTGACAGTAGGAGCTTCTATGGCTACACCTTC
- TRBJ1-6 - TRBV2 CASRGDFNSPLHF TGTGCCAGCAGGGGGGATTTTAATTCACCCCTCCACTTT
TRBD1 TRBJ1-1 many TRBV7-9 CASSLAPTGGSTEAFF TGTGCCAGCAGCTTGGCCCCGACAGGGGGGAGCACTGAAGCTTTCTTT
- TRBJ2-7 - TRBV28 CASSAPGADRYEQYF TGTGCCAGCTCCGCTCCGGGGGCGGATCGCTACGAGCAGTACTTC
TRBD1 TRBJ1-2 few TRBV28 CASKKDRGMGDRTGPNYGYTF TGTGCCAGCAAGAAGGATCGGGGTATGGGGGACAGGACCGGACCTAACTATGGCTACACCTTC
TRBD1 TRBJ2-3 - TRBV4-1 CASSRTGQGGTDTQYF TGCGCCAGCAGCCGGACGGGACAGGGGGGCACAGATACGCAGTATTTT
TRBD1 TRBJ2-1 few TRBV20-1 CSAGTGTYNEQFF TGCAGTGCTGGGACAGGTACATACAATGAGCAGTTCTTC
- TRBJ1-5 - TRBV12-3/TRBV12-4 CASTPNEVLSPQHF TGTGCCAGCACCCCAAACGAGGTTTTATCGCCCCAGCATTTT
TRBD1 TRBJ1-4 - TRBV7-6 CASSPGQGAKEKLFF TGTGCCAGCAGCCCGGGACAGGGGGCAAAGGAAAAACTGTTTTTT
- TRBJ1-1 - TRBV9 CASSVEGEGPLRTEAFF TGTGCCAGCAGCGTAGAAGGCGAAGGACCCCTACGGACTGAAGCTTTCTTT
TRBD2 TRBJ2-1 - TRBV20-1 CSARDPGLAGANEQFF TGCAGTGCTAGAGATCCAGGACTAGCGGGGGCCAATGAGCAGTTCTTC
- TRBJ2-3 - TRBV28 CASFRRRWADTQYF TGTGCCAGCTTTAGGAGGAGGTGGGCAGATACGCAGTATTTT
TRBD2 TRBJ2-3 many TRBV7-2 CASSLFRSGGTDTQYF TGTGCCAGCAGCTTATTTAGGAGCGGGGGCACAGATACGCAGTATTTT
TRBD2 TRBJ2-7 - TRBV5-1 CASSGTSGSWSYEQYF TGCGCCAGCAGCGGGACTAGCGGGAGCTGGTCCTACGAGCAGTACTTC
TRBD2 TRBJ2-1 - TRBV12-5 CASGPQAGGPLDEQFF TGTGCTAGTGGTCCCCAAGCGGGAGGGCCTCTGGATGAGCAGTTCTTC
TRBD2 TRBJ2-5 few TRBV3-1 CASSQDSGGTPSETQYF TGTGCCAGCAGCCAAGATTCGGGGGGGACCCCCTCAGAGACCCAGTACTTC
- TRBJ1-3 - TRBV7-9 CASSLAVVAGRGNTIYF TGTGCCAGCAGCTTAGCAGTGGTGGCAGGGAGAGGAAACACCATATATTTT
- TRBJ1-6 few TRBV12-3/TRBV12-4 CASSRSGERNSPLHF TGTGCCAGCAGTCGCTCGGGAGAGAGGAATTCACCCCTCCACTTT
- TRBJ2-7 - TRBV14 CASSSRGREQYF TGTGCCAGCAGCTCACGTGGAAGGGAGCAGTACTTC